These 21 T cell receptor beta chains were all obtained from the same sample, sequenced in a study of blood T cell repertoires in COVID-19. Sequenced by immunoSEQ multiplex PCR; TCRdb stores in-frame clones only, minus some. The table includes approximately 84,000 clones, 90% detected once. The specimen sequenced was peripheral blood. The receptors were sampled from a human donor with active COVID-19. The donor label of this sample is uncertain.

The chain is built from TRBV7-8 and TRBJ2-3; D might be TRBD2 (7 bases). The germline V gene encodes CDR1 SGHVS and CDR2 FQNEAQ. V was shortened by 0 bases and J by 1 base, with 14 bases between the two germline ends. The CDR3 runs 17 residues. The CDR3 is CASSLAVRGQRTDTQYF. The CDR3 nucleotides are TGTGCCAGCAGCTTAGCCGTGCGGGGGCAACGCACAGATACGCAGTATTTT.

The chain employs TRBV29-1 and TRBJ1-2; D uncertain. This CDR3 is built from 15 residues. The germline V gene has CDR1 SQVTM and CDR2 ANQGSEA. V lost 5 bases, J lost 2 bases, and 18 bases lay in between. This CDR3 is CSVQIQLGGNYGYTF. The CDR3 nucleotides read TGCAGCGTTCAGATCCAGCTCGGAGGCAACTATGGCTACACCTTC.

This clone showed up just a few times. This sequence joins TRBV28 and TRBJ1-5; D perhaps matches TRBD1 (5 bases). Per the germline V gene, CDR1 is MDHEN and CDR2 is SYDVKM. The CDR3 runs to 17 residues. With 1 base removed from V and 0 bases from J, the gap between germline ends came to 13 bases. The CDR3 nucleotides read TGTGCCAGCAGTTTATCCGGGGGTCCCTATAGCAATCAGCCCCAGCATTTT. As protein: CASSLSGGPYSNQPQHF.

CDR3 in DNA: TGTGCCAGCAGCGTAGTACGGTCAGGCCAGGGTAATGAGCAGTTCTTC. It encodes CASSVVRSGQGNEQFF. The chain employs TRBV9 and TRBJ2-1, with a possible D match to TRBD1 (5 bases). Germline V gene data show CDR1 as SGDLS and CDR2 as YYNGEE. Trimming removed 0 bases from V and 7 bases from J, with 17 bases in between. This CDR3 has 16 amino acids.

Remarks on this clone: Lacking the conserved final phenylalanine or tryptophan, this CDR3 likely reflects a read error. It is unclear where the CDR3 begins or ends on the DNA, so no DNA is shown, and the CDR3 is as TCRdb lists it. This CDR3 is CASSHIIGWGPNI. The rearrangement links TRBV2 to TRBJ2-7; the D segment call TRBD1 is taken from the table without a DNA check. Looked up from germline, CDR1 is SNHLY and CDR2 is FYNNEI. The CDR3 is 13 residues long, ends included.

The J gene is TRBJ2-1, the V gene TRBV4-3; tentatively, D is TRBD1 (5 bases). Germline lookup yields CDR1 LGHNA and CDR2 YSLEER. V shed 1 base and J shed 2 bases, with 12 bases lying between them. The CDR3 is 16 amino acids. The CDR3: CASSQGRQGPYNEQFF. The CDR3 DNA reads TGCGCCAGCAGCCAAGGCCGCCAGGGTCCCTACAATGAGCAGTTCTTC.

J is TRBJ1-2 and V is TRBV13, with D perhaps TRBD1 (6 bases). The germline V gene encodes CDR1 PRHDT and CDR2 FYEKMQ (reference sequence). The V end lost 0 bases, the J end lost 2 bases, and 13 bases lay between the germline ends. CDR3 length: 16 amino acids. CDR3 region: CASSLGQYRANYGYTF. CDR3 nucleotides: TGTGCCAGCAGCTTAGGCCAGTACAGGGCAAACTATGGCTACACCTTC. Full variable domain (rest looked up from reference TRBV13 and TRBJ1-2): AAGVIQSPRHLIKEKRETATLKCYPIPRHDTVYWYQQGPGQDPQFLISFYEKMQSDKGSIPDRFSAQQFSDYHSELNMSSLELGDSALYFCASSLGQYRANYGYTFGSGTRLTVV.

V and J are TRBV15 and TRBJ2-1; 7 nucleotides line up with TRBD2. After removal of 5 bases from V and 7 bases from J, the junction contained 8 bases not matched to a gene. This CDR3 spans 14 amino acids. Per the germline V gene, CDR1 is LNHNV and CDR2 is YYDKDF (reference sequence). The CDR3 DNA sequence: TGTGCCACCAGCCCCTGGGGGGGTGGGAATGAGCAGTTCTTC. Protein: CATSPWGGGNEQFF.

The chain combines TRBV11-2 with TRBJ1-5, with D possibly matching TRBD1 (6 bases). The germline V gene encodes CDR1 SGHAT and CDR2 FQNNGV. The V end was cut by 1 base, the J end by 5 bases, with 6 bases between. The CDR3 length is 13 residues. The CDR3 DNA sequence: TGTGCCAGCAGCTTAGGGGGGCATCAGCCCCAGCATTTT. This encodes CASSLGGHQPQHF.

V gene TRBV10-1 combines with J gene TRBJ2-7; 13 nucleotides align to TRBD2. J gave up 0 bases and V 3 bases, and 2 bases lay outside the gene matches. Germline loops: CDR1 WNHNN, CDR2 SYGVQD (reference sequence). The CDR3 loop spans 16 amino acids. CDR3 sequence: CASSDTSGGASYEQYF. The CDR3 DNA reads TGCGCCAGCAGTGATACTAGCGGGGGGGCCTCCTACGAGCAGTACTTC.

The chain uses TRBV15 and TRBJ2-1, with a tentative D call TRBD2 (6 bases). This CDR3 region has 16 residues. V was shortened by 6 bases and J by 0 bases, with 15 bases between the two germline ends. Germline V gene sequence: CDR1 LNHNV, CDR2 YYDKDF (reference sequence). CDR3: CATRNYDGSSYNEQFF. CDR3 sequence (DNA): TGTGCCACCAGAAATTACGACGGGAGCTCCTACAATGAGCAGTTCTTC.

This chain joins TRBV19 and TRBJ2-5; no definite D call. Per germline, CDR1 LNHDA and CDR2 SQIVND (reference sequence). The V end lost 4 bases, the J end lost 2 bases, and 8 bases lay between the germline ends. The CDR3 sequence is 13 residues long. For the CDR3, the DNA is TGTGCCAGTAGTAATTACAAGCAAGAGACCCAGTACTTC. Translating gives CASSNYKQETQYF.

V is TRBV5-1 and J is TRBJ2-3; 15 nucleotides agree with TRBD2. Germline V gene lookup returns CDR1 SGHRS and CDR2 YFSETQ. The V and J ends lost 0 bases and 0 bases, in that order; junction bases with no gene match: 5. The CDR3 extends over 19 amino acids. The CDR3 loop reads CASSLARTSGGASTDTQYF. In nucleotides, the CDR3 is TGCGCCAGCAGCTTGGCCCGGACTAGCGGGGGGGCCAGCACAGATACGCAGTATTTT.

The V and J genes are TRBV2 and TRBJ1-5; D ambiguous. V was shortened by 8 bases and J by 3 bases, with 17 bases between the two germline ends. Germline assignment: CDR1 SNHLY and CDR2 FYNNEI. The CDR3 runs 15 residues. As DNA, the CDR3 is TGTGCCAGCGATCAGCAGGCGAGCAACAATCAGCCCCAGCATTTT. Its translation is CASDQQASNNQPQHF.

This clone is medium-sized in the sample. The rearrangement links TRBV6-1 to TRBJ1-6; no firm D call. The CDR3 loop spans 14 amino acids. Trimming removed 3 bases at V and 7 bases at J, with 10 bases between. Germline V gene lookup returns CDR1 MNHNS and CDR2 SASEGT. The CDR3 sequence is CASSEESTNSPLHF. The CDR3 coding sequence is TGTGCCAGCAGTGAGGAGAGTACCAATTCACCCCTCCACTTT.

The rearrangement uses TRBV6-5 and TRBJ1-2; 7 positions match TRBD1. This CDR3 is 13 amino acids long. Germline values: CDR1 MNHEY, CDR2 SVGAGI. The V and J ends lost 6 bases and 4 bases, in that order; junction bases with no gene match: 5. CDR3 in DNA: TGTGCCAGCAGAACCGGGACAGCCTATGGCTACACCTTC. It translates to CASRTGTAYGYTF.

The CDR3 DNA reads TGTGCCAGCAGTTTATGGAGGGGGGACAGGGGAGGCTATGGCTACACCTTC. As protein: CASSLWRGDRGGYGYTF. The V and J genes are TRBV28 and TRBJ1-2; 10 bases match TRBD1. The CDR3 extends over 17 amino acids. The germline gives CDR1 MDHEN, CDR2 SYDVKM. V was clipped by 0 bases and J by 4 bases; unmatched bases: 8.

This clone appeared once. V is TRBV5-6 and J is TRBJ2-7; TRBD2 agrees at 7 bases. With V trimmed by 4 bases and J by 2 bases, 6 bases remained unmatched. This CDR3 spans 14 amino acids. The germline V gene encodes CDR1 SGHDT and CDR2 YYEEEE. CDR3 loop: CASSQLAEAYEQYF. The CDR3 DNA is TGTGCCAGCAGCCAGCTAGCGGAAGCCTACGAGCAGTACTTC.

The rearrangement joins TRBV29-1 to TRBJ2-5; D may be TRBD1 (6 bases). The CDR3 sequence is 14 residues long. CDR1 is SQVTM and CDR2 is ANQGSEA in the germline V gene. V was clipped by 4 bases and J by 5 bases, with 17 bases between them. The CDR3 sequence: CSVARGGQMETQYF. The CDR3 coding sequence is TGCAGCGTTGCCCGGGGCGGACAGATGGAGACCCAGTACTTC.

This chain connects TRBV6-6 to TRBJ1-2; the D is unclear. CDR1 is MNHNY and CDR2 is SVGAGI in the germline V gene (reference sequence). The CDR3 runs to 14 residues. Deletions cut 3 bases from V and 7 bases from J, with 15 bases between. CDR3 sequence reads: CASSYGPDGFGYTF. DNA for the CDR3: TGTGCCAGCAGTTATGGGCCCGACGGATTTGGCTACACCTTC.

The chain links TRBV10-3 to TRBJ2-2; 8 bases align to TRBD1. Germline-derived CDR1 and CDR2 are ENHRY and SYGVKD. This CDR3 comprises 13 residues. The ends lost 4 bases at V and 9 bases at J; junction bases unmatched: 4. The CDR3 here is CAISVGQGRELFF. The CDR3 DNA sequence: TGTGCCATCAGTGTTGGACAGGGACGGGAGCTGTTTTTT.